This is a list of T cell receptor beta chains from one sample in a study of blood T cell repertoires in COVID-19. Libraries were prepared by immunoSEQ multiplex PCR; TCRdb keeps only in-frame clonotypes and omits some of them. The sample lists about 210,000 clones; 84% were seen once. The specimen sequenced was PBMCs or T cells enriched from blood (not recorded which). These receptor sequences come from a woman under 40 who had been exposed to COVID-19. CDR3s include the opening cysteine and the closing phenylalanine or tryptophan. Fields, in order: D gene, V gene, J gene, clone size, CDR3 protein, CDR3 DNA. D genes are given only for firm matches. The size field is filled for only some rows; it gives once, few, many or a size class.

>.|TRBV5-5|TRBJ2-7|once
CASSLTHLQGMGEQYF
TGTGCCAGCAGCTTGACCCATTTACAGGGAATGGGCGAGCAGTACTTC
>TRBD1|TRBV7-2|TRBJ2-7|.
CASSSPPGQGAYEQYF
TGTGCCAGCAGCTCCCCCCCGGGACAGGGGGCCTACGAGCAGTACTTC
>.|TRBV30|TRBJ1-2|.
CASKLLANYGYTF
TGTGCCTCTAAGCTCCTGGCTAACTATGGCTACACCTTC
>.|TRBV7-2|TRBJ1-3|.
CASSRRELFLDTIYF
TGTGCCAGCAGCCGCCGGGAGCTTTTTTTGGACACCATATATTTT
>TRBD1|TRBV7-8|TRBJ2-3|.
CASSQRTGLTDTQYF
TGTGCCAGCAGCCAGCGGACAGGGCTAACAGATACGCAGTATTTT
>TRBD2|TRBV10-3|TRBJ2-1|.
CAISVTPGGARDNEQFF
TGTGCCATCAGTGTGACGCCCGGGGGGGCCAGGGACAATGAGCAGTTCTTC
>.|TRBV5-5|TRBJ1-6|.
CASSLRGEAGVSYNSPLHF
TGTGCCAGCAGCTTGCGGGGGGAAGCAGGGGTCTCCTATAATTCACCCCTCCACTTT
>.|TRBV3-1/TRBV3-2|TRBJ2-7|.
CASSSQSYEQYF
TGTGCCAGCAGCTCCCAATCCTACGAGCAGTACTTC
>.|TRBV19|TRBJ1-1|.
CASSMTQSTFF
TGTGCCAGTAGTATGACACAGTCGACTTTCTTT
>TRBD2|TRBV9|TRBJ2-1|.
CASSVLRGGLGEQFF
TGTGCCAGCAGCGTACTGCGGGGGGGCCTTGGTGAGCAGTTCTTC
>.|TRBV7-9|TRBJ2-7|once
CASSARGSYEQYF
TGTGCCAGCAGCGCCAGGGGATCCTACGAGCAGTACTTC
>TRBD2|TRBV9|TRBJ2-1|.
CASSAGGGYNEQFF
TGTGCCAGCAGCGCCGGCGGGGGTTACAATGAGCAGTTCTTC
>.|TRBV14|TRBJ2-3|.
CASSQDFLGGTDTQYF
TGTGCCAGCAGCCAAGATTTTCTGGGGGGAACAGATACGCAGTATTTT
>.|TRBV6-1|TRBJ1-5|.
CASSEQARPLYQPQHF
TGTGCCAGCAGTGAGCAGGCCCGGCCTTTGTATCAGCCCCAGCATTTT
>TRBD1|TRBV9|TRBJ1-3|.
CASSLSGTGGNTIYF
TGTGCCAGCAGCCTTAGTGGGACAGGAGGAAACACCATATATTTT
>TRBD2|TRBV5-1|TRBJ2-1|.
CASSLSSGEWGNEQFF
TGCGCCAGCAGCCTTTCTAGCGGGGAGTGGGGCAATGAGCAGTTCTTC
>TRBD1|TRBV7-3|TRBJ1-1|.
CASSLTGTGGTEAFF
TGTGCCAGCAGCTTAACCGGGACAGGAGGGACTGAAGCTTTCTTT
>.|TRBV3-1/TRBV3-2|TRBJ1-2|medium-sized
CASSRRNYGYTF
TGTGCCAGCAGCCGCCGGAACTATGGCTACACCTTC
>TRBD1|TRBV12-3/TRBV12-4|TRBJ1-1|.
CASTIRDRGEAFF
TGTGCCAGCACCATACGGGACAGGGGCGAAGCTTTCTTT
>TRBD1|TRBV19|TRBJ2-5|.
CASSIPVAGGETQYF
TGTGCCAGTAGTATACCCGTGGCAGGGGGAGAGACCCAGTACTTC
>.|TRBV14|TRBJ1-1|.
CASSQDLSQNTEAFF
TGTGCCAGCAGCCAAGATCTGTCACAGAACACTGAAGCTTTCTTT
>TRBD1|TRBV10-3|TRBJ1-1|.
CAITRTGMNTEAFF
TGTGCCATCACTAGGACAGGGATGAACACTGAAGCTTTCTTT
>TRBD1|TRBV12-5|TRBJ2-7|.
CASGSTRTGLTYEQYF
TGTGCTAGTGGTTCCACCCGGACAGGACTTACCTACGAGCAGTACTTC
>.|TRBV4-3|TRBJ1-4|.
CASSQEQPMYNEKLFF
TGCGCCAGCAGCCAAGAACAGCCGATGTATAATGAAAAACTGTTTTTT
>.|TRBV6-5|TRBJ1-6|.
CASSRTGSNNSPLHF
TGTGCCAGCAGCCGAACAGGGTCCAATAATTCACCCCTCCACTTT
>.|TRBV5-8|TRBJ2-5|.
CASSKGAREEETQYF
TGTGCCAGCAGCAAGGGGGCGCGGGAAGAAGAGACCCAGTACTTC
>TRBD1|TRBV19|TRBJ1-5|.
CASSTSGSGGIQPQHF
TGTGCCAGTAGCACATCCGGTTCAGGGGGAATTCAGCCCCAGCATTTT
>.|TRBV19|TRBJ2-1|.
CASSIDQSSYNEQFF
TGTGCCAGTAGTATAGACCAATCCTCCTACAATGAGCAGTTCTTC
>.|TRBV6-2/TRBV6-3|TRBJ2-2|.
CASSFYWDEGYRTGELFF
TGTGCCAGCAGTTTCTATTGGGATGAGGGCTATCGGACCGGGGAGCTGTTTTTT
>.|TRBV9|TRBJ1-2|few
CASSAPERPGYGYTF
TGTGCCAGCAGCGCCCCGGAGCGTCCGGGGTATGGCTACACCTTC
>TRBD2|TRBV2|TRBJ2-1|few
CASSSGGVTSGNEQFF
TGTGCCAGCAGTTCCGGGGGGGTGACGTCTGGGAATGAGCAGTTCTTC
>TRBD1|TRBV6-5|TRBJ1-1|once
CASKDRGGVNTEAFF
TGTGCCAGCAAGGACAGGGGCGGGGTGAACACTGAAGCTTTCTTT
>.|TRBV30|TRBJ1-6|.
CAWSGGARVGGSPLHF
TGTGCCTGGAGCGGGGGTGCCCGGGTAGGAGGTTCACCCCTCCACTTT
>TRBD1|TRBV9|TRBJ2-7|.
CASSVAPGTGRHEQYF
TGTGCCAGCAGCGTAGCACCCGGGACAGGGCGGCACGAGCAGTACTTC
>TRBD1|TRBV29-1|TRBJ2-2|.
CSVPDRRNTGELFF
TGCAGCGTGCCGGACAGGAGGAACACCGGGGAGCTGTTTTTT
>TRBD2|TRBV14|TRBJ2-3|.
CASSPRLAGFSSTDTQYF
TGTGCCAGCAGCCCCAGGCTAGCGGGGTTCTCTAGCACAGATACGCAGTATTTT
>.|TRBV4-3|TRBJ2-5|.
CASSQAGETQYF
TGCGCCAGCAGCCAAGCTGGCGAGACCCAGTACTTC
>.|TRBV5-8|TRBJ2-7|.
CASSLRGGEQYF
TGTGCCAGCAGCTTAAGGGGCGGCGAGCAGTACTTC
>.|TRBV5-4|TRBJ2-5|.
CASSPKAEGARETQYF
TGTGCCAGCAGCCCGAAGGCGGAGGGGGCGCGAGAGACCCAGTACTTC
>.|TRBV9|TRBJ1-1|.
CASSVGVEGRWAFF
TGTGCCAGCAGCGTAGGAGTCGAGGGCCGGTGGGCTTTCTTT
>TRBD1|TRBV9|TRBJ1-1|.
CASSVDRGRDTEAFF
TGTGCCAGCAGCGTAGACAGGGGGCGTGACACTGAAGCTTTCTTT
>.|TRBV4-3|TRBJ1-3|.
CASSQYGGAGNTIYF
TGCGCCAGCAGCCAATATGGGGGGGCCGGAAACACCATATATTTT
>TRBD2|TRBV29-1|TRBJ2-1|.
CSVEGRAGGYNEQFF
TGCAGCGTTGAGGGTCGCGCGGGGGGTTACAATGAGCAGTTCTTC
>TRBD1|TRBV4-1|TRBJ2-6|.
CASSLGQISSGANVLTF
TGCGCCAGCAGTTTGGGACAGATTAGCTCTGGGGCCAACGTCCTGACTTTC
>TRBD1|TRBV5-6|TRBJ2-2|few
CASSPRILTGGETGELFF
TGTGCCAGCAGCCCCCGGATTCTGACAGGGGGCGAGACCGGGGAGCTGTTTTTT
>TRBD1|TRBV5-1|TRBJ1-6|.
CASSTGVNSPLHF
TGCGCCAGCAGTACAGGGGTTAACTCACCCCTCCACTTT